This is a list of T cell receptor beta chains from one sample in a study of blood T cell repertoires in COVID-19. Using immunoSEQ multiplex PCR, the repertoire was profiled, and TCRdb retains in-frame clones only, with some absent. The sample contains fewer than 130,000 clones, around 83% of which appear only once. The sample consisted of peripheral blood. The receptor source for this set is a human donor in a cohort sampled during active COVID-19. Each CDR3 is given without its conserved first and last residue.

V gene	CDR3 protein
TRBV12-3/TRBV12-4	ASGTSLGGELF
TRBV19	ASNQDLQLDTQY
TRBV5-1	ASSLQGREETQY
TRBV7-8	ASSLDGSYGYT
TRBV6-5	ASGRGGLNTGELF
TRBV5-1	ASSLPSPYEQY
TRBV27	ASSKRAGEETQY
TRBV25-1	ASGLGGAGMETQY
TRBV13	ASSSLPGVQF
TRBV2	ASIYDTEAF
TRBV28	ASKRWGQGDGYT
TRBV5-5	ASSLLLGGSGADTQY
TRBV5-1	ASSYLAGAGGEQF
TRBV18	ASSPPGGWTYEQY
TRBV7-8	ASSLFSGTGEREQY
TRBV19	ASVGQSNTGELF
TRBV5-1	ASSRDYSYNEQF
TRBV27	ATPWDRDNEQF
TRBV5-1	ASAPDNSGNTIY
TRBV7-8	ASSLVRLAEITSTDTQY
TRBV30	AWRGTDGGSPLH
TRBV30	AWSVQGANTEAF
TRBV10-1	ASSADLEGTEAF
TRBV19	ASSIIGGQETQY
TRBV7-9	ASSLLVRIGNTEAF
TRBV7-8	ASSPDKGGVKNIQY
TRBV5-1	ASSLGASGYQETQY
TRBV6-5	ASRPPGQRNQPQH
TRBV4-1	ASSPRDTGTGETEAF
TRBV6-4	ASSTGQPAAEAF
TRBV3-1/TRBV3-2	ASSQELVRASGISSGGANVLT
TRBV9	ASSVGWGRFTDTQY
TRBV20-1	SPSFQNEQF
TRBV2	ASRYRGTYEQY
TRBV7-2	ASSPGTGLRELF
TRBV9	ASSGTEAGGLDTQY
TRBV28	ASSSVGASTDTQY
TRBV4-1	ASSQRSNYGYT
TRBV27	ASRTRGSTDTQY
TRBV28	ASSLVPGDTEAF
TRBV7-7	ASSLGRGSTYEQY
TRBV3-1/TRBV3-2	ASSQARTSAF
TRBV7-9	ASSLALLGADATNEKLF
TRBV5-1	ASYWTSGLTNEQF
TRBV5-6	ASSLAPPQTDTQY
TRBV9	ASSAGLLGTDTQY
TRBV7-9	ASSPQGNTEAF
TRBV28	ASSLFTYEQY
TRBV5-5	ASSSEGTSNEQF
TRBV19	ASVEGGAGQPQH
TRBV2	ASNNRAEVTLH
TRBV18	ASRRRASGEPYNEQF
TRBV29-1	SVEAPGEKLF